This T cell receptor beta chain is drawn from a study of T cells after yellow fever vaccination (dated by TCRdb to about 2019). Regarding the research as a whole: The SMART-Seq v4 Ultra Low Input RNA kit was used to prepare libraries from fractions with low cell numbers. To follow T-cell clones before and after primary and booster YFV17D yellow fever vaccination, bulk TCR alpha and beta repertoires were sequenced over time. Two healthy male donors, one aged 18 to 30 and one aged 30 to 40 years, made up the cohort. Blood was collected at multiple timepoints before and after primary and secondary immunization, and bulk PBMC replicates and cell subsets were isolated. The research as a whole found: The study included only a couple of donors, which limits how far the findings can be generalized. After the booster, most clones that had expanded after primary vaccination were detected again (around 96% of CD4 and around nine tenths of CD8), suggesting broad maintenance of memory. The secondary T-cell response was weaker than the primary response but faster, peaking on day 5 instead of day 15. A small share of clonotypes occurred in both CD4 and CD8 compartments, likely arising from convergent recombination. Computational filtering was needed because FACS-sorted repertoires could contain abundant contaminating clonotypes from the bulk population.

The treatment or condition label, as the study defines it: live attenuated yellow fever vaccine strain. PBMCs were isolated from peripheral blood using a standard Ficoll-Paque protocol. Dynabeads CD4 and CD8 positive selection kits were used to isolate CD4 and CD8 T-cell fractions. TriZol was used to extract RNA from bulk PBMCs, CD4 and CD8 fractions, and dextramer-positive and dextramer-negative fractions. TCR cDNA was synthesized by 5'RACE template switching, which introduced a universal primer site and unique molecular identifiers. Priming of cDNA synthesis was performed from both the TCR alpha and TCR beta constant segments. Libraries were amplified in two PCR steps, with sample barcodes and sequencing adapters added in the second step. Sequencing of libraries was done on Illumina HiSeq 2500 (2x100 bp) or NovaSeq (2x150 bp). The paper's processing steps were these. MIGEC was used to demultiplex reads and collapse the reads into UMI consensus sequences, and MiXCR was used for V(D)J alignment. Vaccine-responding clonotypes were defined with edgeR using replicate PBMC samples, requiring FDR below 0.01 and a log2 fold change above 5 up to day 15. Bulk clonotypes were assigned CD4 or CD8 identity according to which sequenced CD4 or CD8 repertoire held them at higher abundance. TCRdb took the public reads, trimmed them with fastp at Q25, ran MiXCR for clone calling and kept in-frame beta chains. Each record represents a unique CDR3 protein, reported with the most common genes and DNA among its rows. These V and J calls derive from TCRdb rather than the authors' analysis. Within this sample are about 47,000 distinct CDR3 sequences, with about 7.9% of them counted one time only. Jointly, the top ten make up 28% of the sample.

Trimming at the junction amounts to 7 bases on V and 4 bases on J, and the germline ends lie 25 bases apart. CDR3 length: 17 amino acids, cysteine to phenylalanine. This entry keeps only the CDR3 DNA: 51 bases, framed from base 1. According to the germline V gene (reference sequence), CDR1 reads LGHDT and CDR2 reads YNNKEL. This clonotype occurred many times. Its antigen remains unidentified. Base qualities are missing; no much larger clone stands one base away. Source: CD8+ T cells sorted from PBMCs, taken about 2 weeks after the first yellow fever vaccination. This receptor was identified in a man younger than 35 who received the YFV17D yellow fever vaccine. This sequence uses TRBV3-1 and TRBJ2-5; possibly the D gene is TRBD1, per 6 matching bases. The nucleotides read TGTGCCAGCACTCCGGACAGCTCGATTGTAGGAGGAGAGACCCAGTACTTC. Translated, it gives CASTPDSSIVGGETQYF.